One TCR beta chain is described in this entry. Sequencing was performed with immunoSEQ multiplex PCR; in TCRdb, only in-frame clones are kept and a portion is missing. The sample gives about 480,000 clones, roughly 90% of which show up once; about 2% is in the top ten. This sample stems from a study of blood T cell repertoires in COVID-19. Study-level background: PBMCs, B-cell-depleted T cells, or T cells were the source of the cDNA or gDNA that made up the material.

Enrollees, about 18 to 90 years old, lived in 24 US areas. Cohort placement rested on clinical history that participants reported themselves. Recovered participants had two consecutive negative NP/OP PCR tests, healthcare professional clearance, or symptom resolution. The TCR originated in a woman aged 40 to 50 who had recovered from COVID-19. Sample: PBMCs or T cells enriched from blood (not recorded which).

As DNA, the CDR3 is TGTGCCAGTAGTAGAGGGACAGAGGTTGGGGGCTACACCTTC. Residues: CASSRGTEVGGYTF. V is TRBV19 and J is TRBJ1-2; 7 bases fit TRBD1. Germline-derived CDR1 and CDR2 are LNHDA and SQIVND (reference sequence). This CDR3 is 14 amino acids long. Trimming at V came to 4 bases and at J to 8 bases, leaving 10 bases not matched to a gene.